Reported below is one TCR beta chain. V dropped 3 bases and J dropped 0; count of bases not matched to a gene: 15. Germline loops: CDR1 LNHDA, CDR2 SQIVND (reference sequence). The CDR3 extends over 20 amino acids. Methods used by the authors: Estimated nucleated cell counts came from reference gene primer amplification. Repertoires were generated with immunoSEQ multiplex PCR, while TCRdb's copy carries only in-frame clones and drops some. From that table come the V and J calls and clone size; the DNA was used to work out D and trimming. The table has about 180,000 clones, over 75% seen once; the top ten hold approximately 11%. The data were taken from a study of blood T cell repertoires in COVID-19.

The sequence derives from a human donor with active or convalescent COVID-19. The donor label of this sample is uncertain. Sequencing used peripheral blood. The chain links TRBV19 to TRBJ2-1; 9 bases are a match to TRBD2. CDR3 DNA sequence: TGTGCCAGTAGTATGAAGCCACTCGCGGGAGGGGTAGCCTCCTACAATGAGCAGTTCTTC. Residues: CASSMKPLAGGVASYNEQFF. The variable domain in full, with the rest retrieved from reference TRBV19 and TRBJ2-1, is DGGITQSPKYLFRKEGQNVTLSCEQNLNHDAMYWYRQDPGQGLRLIYYSQIVNDFQKGDIAEGYSVSREKKESFPLTVTSAQKNPTAFYLCASSMKPLAGGVASYNEQFFGPGTRLTVL.